The next 27 T cell receptor beta chains were all read from a single sample in a study of blood T cells in healthy people across ages (dated by TCRdb to 2015 to 2017). Library prep was done by 5' RACE. The instrument given in TCRdb is Illumina HiSeq 2500. A second PCR of about 7 to 12 cycles was performed with a sample-barcoded 5' primer and a J-beta primer mix. The public reads were reanalyzed by TCRdb: fastp trimming at Q25, MiXCR alignment, in-frame beta chains only. Every distinct CDR3 protein forms one entry, paired with its most common genes and DNA. A total of about a million distinct CDR3 sequences appear in this sample, around 54% of them only once. About a fifth of the sample is held by the ten biggest clonotypes. Material: blood. These receptors all come from a woman aged 60 to 75 in good health.

The rearrangement joins TRBV20-1 to TRBJ2-3, with 8 bases fitting TRBD1. The V segment lost 5 bases and the J segment 3 bases; nucleotides outside the gene matches: 7. CDR3 length equals 14 residues. Germline lookup yields CDR1 DFQATT and CDR2 SNEGSKA (reference sequence). The CDR3 region has the DNA TGCAGTGCTGTGGACAGGGTGGTAACAGATACGCAGTATTTT. It yields the protein CSAVDRVVTDTQYF.

A few counts support this clonotype. This chain uses TRBV20-1 with TRBJ2-7; D ambiguous. The germline V and J ends were trimmed by 3 bases and 1 base, with 10 bases remaining between them. The CDR3 totals 13 residues. The germline V gene has CDR1 DFQATT and CDR2 SNEGSKA (reference sequence). CDR3 sequence: CSARQLGSYEQYF. In DNA, the CDR3 is TGCAGTGCTAGGCAGCTAGGTTCCTACGAGCAGTACTTC.

The chain employs TRBV20-1 and TRBJ2-1; D gene ambiguous. The germline V gene has CDR1 DFQATT and CDR2 SNEGSKA (reference sequence). The CDR3 contains 12 residues. V lost 6 bases and J 12 bases, leaving 18 bases between the germline ends. CDR3 loop: CSATRAVLWQFF. CDR3 coding DNA: TGCAGTGCCACCCGGGCCGTTTTATGGCAGTTCTTC.

This clonotype was recorded a few times. V usage is TRBV4-1 and J usage is TRBJ1-5; weak D call: TRBD1 (6 bases). The germline V gene has CDR1 MGHRA and CDR2 YSYEKL. Trimming pared 0 bases from V and 3 bases from J, leaving 24 bases between. The CDR3 extends over 20 amino acids. CDR3 sequence: CASSQERTQGSGLNNQPQHF. Here the CDR3 DNA reads TGCGCCAGCAGCCAAGAACGGACACAGGGAAGCGGGTTGAACAATCAGCCCCAGCATTTT.

This clonotype was detected once. The chain combines TRBV20-1 with TRBJ1-1; D not resolved. Germline V gene sequence: CDR1 DFQATT, CDR2 SNEGSKA (reference sequence). The CDR3 loop spans 14 amino acids. Trimming took off 6 bases at V and 5 bases at J, with 19 bases between the two ends. The CDR3 region is CSAPGRRERTEAFF. CDR3 coding DNA: TGCAGTGCCCCCGGGAGGAGGGAGAGGACTGAAGCTTTCTTT.

This sequence joins TRBV29-1 and TRBJ2-1; 7 nucleotides agree with TRBD1. Per the germline V gene, CDR1 is SQVTM and CDR2 is ANQGSEA. V lost 6 bases, J lost 4 bases, and 9 bases stayed unmatched. The length of the CDR3 is 14 residues. This chain's CDR3 is CSVGEGTAYNEQFF. DNA of the CDR3: TGCAGCGTCGGGGAAGGGACAGCATACAATGAGCAGTTCTTC.

This clonotype has more than one count but fewer than ten. The chain combines TRBV4-2 with TRBJ2-7; D tentatively reads TRBD1 or TRBD2 (5 bases each). The germline V and J ends were trimmed by 0 bases and 4 bases, with 10 bases remaining between them. Germline values: CDR1 LGHNA, CDR2 YNFKEQ. The CDR3 length is 14 residues. The CDR3 region has the DNA TGTGCCAGCAGCCAAGATCTATGGGGGTACGAGCAGTACTTC. Translating it yields CASSQDLWGYEQYF.

The V call is TRBV9, the J call TRBJ2-7; D remains unclear. V lost 0 bases to trimming and J lost 5 bases, with 15 bases between them. The length of the CDR3 is 15 residues. Germline V gene lookup returns CDR1 SGDLS and CDR2 YYNGEE. CDR3 in DNA: TGTGCCAGCAGCGTAGGCCTGGCGGAGAGTAACGAGCAGTACTTC. Protein: CASSVGLAESNEQYF.

A few counts support this clonotype. DNA of the CDR3: TGTGCCAGCAGTCCCAGACAGGGCCCTCAAGAGACCCAGTACTTC. Protein: CASSPRQGPQETQYF. The chain has TRBV12-3 or TRBV12-4 and TRBJ2-5, with TRBD1 identical over 7 bases. The CDR3 spans 15 residues. The junction had 8 bases not matched to a gene; V was cut back by 5 bases and J by 2 bases.

In regard to this clonotype: One base away lies a much larger clone, so this may be a sequencing read error. V usage is TRBV6-6 and J usage is TRBJ2-5; D assignment may be TRBD1 or TRBD2 (5 bases each). The end of the DNA is better explained by TRBJ2-7, so the J call may be wrong. The CDR3 extends over 14 amino acids. Germline V gene sequence: CDR1 MNHNY, CDR2 SVGAGI (reference sequence). This CDR3 is CASSDKGESYEQYF. CDR3 sequence (DNA): TGTGCCAGCAGTGATAAAGGGGAGAGCTACGAGCAGTACTTC.

The sample holds a few counts of this clonotype. V is TRBV5-4 and J is TRBJ2-5; no clear D. The CDR3 totals 13 residues. The ends were cut back, 0 bases at V and 5 bases at J, with 8 bases in the middle. CDR1 is SGHNT, CDR2 YYREEE, per germline (reference sequence). Written as DNA, the CDR3 is TGTGCCAGCAGCTTGGGGGTCCGGGAGACCCAGTACTTC. Translated, it gives CASSLGVRETQYF.

CDR3 DNA: TGCAGTGCTACCCGGCAAGGACAGGCGACTAAGTTTGGGTATGGCTACACCTTC. Translation gives CSATRQGQATKFGYGYTF. The chain uses TRBV20-1 and TRBJ1-2; TRBD1 matches 7 bases. The CDR3 length is 18 residues. Germline CDR1 DFQATT, CDR2 SNEGSKA (reference sequence). With 4 bases clipped from V and 5 bases from J, the junction kept 22 bases outside the gene matches.

In DNA form, the CDR3 reads TGCGCCAGCAGCCGAACAGGGAGTAAAGCTAATGAAAAACTGTTTTTT. The encoded protein is CASSRTGSKANEKLFF. This sequence joins TRBV4-1 and TRBJ1-4; D perhaps matches TRBD1 (6 bases). CDR3 size: 16 residues. CDR1 and CDR2 from the germline V gene are MGHRA and YSYEKL. V shed 4 bases and J shed 3 bases, with 15 bases lying between them.

This chain connects TRBV29-1 to TRBJ2-6, with D perhaps assigned TRBD1 or TRBD2 (5 bases each). The V end lost 7 bases, the J end lost 4 bases, and 11 bases lay between the germline ends. The V gene's germline CDR1 is SQVTM and CDR2 ANQGSEA. The CDR3 runs 13 residues. CDR3 DNA sequence: TGCAGCGCTTCCGGGGCCGGGGCCAACGTCCTGACTTTC. It codes for CSASGAGANVLTF.

This clonotype has only one observation. A much larger clone sits a single nucleotide away, making a read error possible. J is TRBJ2-1 and V is TRBV18, with D uncertain. This CDR3 contains 15 residues. The V gene's germline CDR1 is KGHSH and CDR2 LQKENI. CDR3 bases: TGTGCCAGCTCACCACGGAGAGATACCTACAAGGAGCAGTTCTTC. Its translation is CASSPRRDTYKEQFF.

This clonotype was recorded once. The V call is TRBV7-2, the J call TRBJ2-7; maybe TRBD1 (5 bases). Germline V gene sequence: CDR1 SGHTA, CDR2 FQGNSA. This CDR3 is built from 14 residues. V lost 5 bases to trimming and J lost 3 bases, with 14 bases between them. The CDR3 nucleotides read TGTGCCAGCAGCCAAGCAGGGTGGGACTACGAGCAGTACTTC. Protein product: CASSQAGWDYEQYF. Looking up the rest from reference TRBV7-2 and TRBJ2-7 gives the full variable domain: GAGVSQSPSNKVTEKGKDVELRCDPISGHTALYWYRQSLGQGLEFLIYFQGNSAPDKSGLPSDRFSAERTGGSVSTLTIQRTQQEDSAVYLCASSQAGWDYEQYFGPGTRLTVT.

This chain links TRBV7-3 with TRBJ2-2; D gene uncertain. V gave up 0 bases and J gave up 1 base, with 6 bases separating them. The CDR3 contains 15 residues. Germline CDR1 SGHTA, CDR2 FQGTGA. The CDR3 spells CASSLTPMNTGELFF. The DNA of the CDR3 is TGTGCCAGCAGCTTAACGCCGATGAACACCGGGGAGCTGTTTTTT.

The rearrangement links TRBV20-1 to TRBJ1-2; D not resolved. Germline V gene data show CDR1 as DFQATT and CDR2 as SNEGSKA (reference sequence). This CDR3 region has 12 residues. With 6 bases removed from V and 0 bases from J, the gap between germline ends came to 8 bases. The CDR3 DNA sequence: TGCAGTGCGAGCCTCACTAACTATGGCTACACCTTC. Protein: CSASLTNYGYTF.

This clonotype came up a few times. This chain uses TRBV28 with TRBJ2-3; D ambiguous. CDR3 length equals 14 residues. Germline CDR1 is MDHEN and CDR2 is SYDVKM. With 3 bases removed from V and 4 bases from J, the gap between germline ends came to 11 bases. DNA for the CDR3: TGTGCCAGCAGTTTCCCCGGGTTCTCAGATACGCAGTATTTT. Its protein product is CASSFPGFSDTQYF.

The gene calls are TRBV10-3 and TRBJ1-2, with D tentatively TRBD1 (5 bases). Trimming cost V 4 bases and J 3 bases, with 6 bases left between them. The CDR3 covers 12 residues. Per the germline V gene, CDR1 is ENHRY and CDR2 is SYGVKD. The CDR3 region has the DNA TGTGCCATCAGTGGAGGGGACTATGGCTACACCTTC. It translates to CAISGGDYGYTF.

J is TRBJ2-4 and V is TRBV3-1, with D perhaps TRBD2 (5 bases). The DNA end is a closer match to TRBJ2-7, so the J assignment may be wrong. The CDR3 consists of 15 residues. The germline V gene has CDR1 LGHDT and CDR2 YNNKEL (reference sequence). CDR3 DNA sequence: TGTGCCAGCAGCCTCTACCGGGATCGTTCCTACGAGCAGTACTTC. Translating it yields CASSLYRDRSYEQYF.

This chain joins TRBV4-1 and TRBJ2-7; TRBD2 matches 11 bases. Germline V gene lookup returns CDR1 MGHRA and CDR2 YSYEKL. This CDR3 is 15 amino acids long. The ends lost 3 bases at V and 7 bases at J; junction bases unmatched: 8. The chain's CDR3 is CASSHGLAGLTEQYF. DNA of the CDR3: TGCGCCAGCAGCCACGGACTAGCGGGTCTAACGGAGCAGTACTTC.

This clonotype was picked up a small number of times. V is TRBV7-2 and J is TRBJ1-2; possibly TRBD1 for D (6 bases). Germline loops: CDR1 SGHTA, CDR2 FQGNSA. The CDR3 sequence is 12 residues long. Trimming stripped 4 bases from V and 9 bases from J, with 12 bases between. CDR3 amino acids: CASSSLQGSYTF. Written as DNA, the CDR3 is TGTGCCAGCAGCTCATTACAGGGCAGCTACACCTTC. Full variable domain (remainder filled in from reference TRBV7-2 and TRBJ1-2): GAGVSQSPSNKVTEKGKDVELRCDPISGHTALYWYRQSLGQGLEFLIYFQGNSAPDKSGLPSDRFSAERTGGSVSTLTIQRTQQEDSAVYLCASSSLQGSYTFGSGTRLTVV.

On this clonotype: This may be a read error: a much more frequent sequence differs by one nucleotide. The J gene is TRBJ2-7, the V gene TRBV2; 7 nucleotides align to TRBD2. The J segment lost 6 bases and the V segment lost 8 bases, leaving 4 bases of the junction unmatched. Germline V gene data show CDR1 as SNHLY and CDR2 as FYNNEI. The CDR3 runs 11 residues. CDR3: CASGEGIEQYF. The CDR3 region has the DNA TGTGCCAGCGGGGAGGGAATCGAGCAGTACTTC.

CDR3 loop: CASSLGPSADYEQYF. The CDR3 nucleotides read TGCGCCAGCAGCTTGGGCCCTAGCGCGGACTACGAGCAGTACTTC. The rearrangement joins TRBV5-1 to TRBJ2-7; D might be TRBD2 (6 bases). This CDR3 region has 15 residues. Deletions cut 0 bases from V and 3 bases from J, with 13 bases between. CDR1 is SGHRS and CDR2 is YFSETQ in the germline V gene.

The chain links TRBV10-3 to TRBJ2-7; unclear D gene. Germline CDR1 ENHRY, CDR2 SYGVKD. The germline V and J ends were trimmed by 3 bases and 3 bases, with 6 bases remaining between them. CDR3 length equals 12 residues. CDR3 sequence: CAISDRVYEQYF. CDR3 in DNA: TGTGCCATCAGTGACAGAGTCTACGAGCAGTACTTC.

The chain links TRBV12-3 or TRBV12-4 to TRBJ1-4, with D perhaps TRBD1 (5 bases). V was clipped by 6 bases and J by 7 bases, with 12 bases between them. The CDR3 covers 13 residues. CDR3 in DNA: TGTGCCAGCAGCTCCGGGACGTCTGAAAAACTGTTTTTT. Translated, it gives CASSSGTSEKLFF.